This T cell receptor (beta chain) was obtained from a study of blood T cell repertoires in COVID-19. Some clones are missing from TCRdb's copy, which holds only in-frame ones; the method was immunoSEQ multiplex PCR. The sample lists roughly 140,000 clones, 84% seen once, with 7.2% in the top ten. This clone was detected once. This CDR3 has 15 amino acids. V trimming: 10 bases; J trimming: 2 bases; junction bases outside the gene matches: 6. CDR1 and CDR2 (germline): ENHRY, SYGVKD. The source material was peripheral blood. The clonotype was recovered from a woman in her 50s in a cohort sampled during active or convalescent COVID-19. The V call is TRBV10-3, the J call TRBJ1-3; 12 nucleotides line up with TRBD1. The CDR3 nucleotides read TGTGCCACTTCCGGGACAGGGGGCCCTGGAAACACCATATATTTT. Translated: CATSGTGGPGNTIYF.